The source of this T cell receptor beta chain is a study of T cell responses to AZD1222 COVID-19 vaccine. CDR1 and CDR2 from the germline V gene are SGHNT and YYREEE (reference sequence). Trimming took off 4 bases at V and 1 base at J, with 14 bases between the two ends. The CDR3 totals 15 residues. Only one count was recorded for this clone. Measured with immunoSEQ multiplex PCR; TCRdb has only the in-frame clones, and not every one. This sample has 100,000 to 150,000 clones, with around 92% found just once. The sequences come from peripheral blood, collected on day 0 of AZD1222 vaccination. The sequence derives from an adult in good health. The chain combines TRBV5-4 with TRBJ1-2, with D maybe TRBD1 (5 bases). CDR3 nucleotides: TGTGCCAGCAGCAACCCCAGGGAATTTAACTATGGCTACACCTTC. This sequence encodes CASSNPREFNYGYTF.